The clone carrying this T cell receptor (beta chain) was observed once. This entry belongs to a study of blood T cell repertoires in COVID-19. Whole-study context: From the United States, Italy and Spain came samples of acute and convalescent COVID-19. Sources were T cells, B-cell-depleted T cells, or PBMCs; the material itself was cDNA or gDNA.

As handled by the study authors: How many nucleated cells were present was estimated from reference gene primer amplification. Libraries were prepared by immunoSEQ multiplex PCR; TCRdb keeps only in-frame clonotypes and omits some of them. Clone size and V and J calls were adopted from that table, with D and trimming inferred from the DNA. The data show approximately 94,000 clones, around 90% seen once. The CDR3 loop spans 12 amino acids. Germline CDR1 is SEHNR and CDR2 is FQNEAQ (reference sequence). Trimming cost V 5 bases and J 6 bases, with 10 bases left between them. The sample comprised peripheral blood. The sequence came from a woman older than 75 with active COVID-19. The V call is TRBV7-9, the J call TRBJ1-2, with a tentative D call TRBD1 (5 bases). This CDR3 reads CASSPPGHGYTF. In nucleotides, the CDR3 is TGTGCCAGCAGCCCCCCAGGGCATGGCTACACCTTC.